This record covers a single TCR beta chain. The antigen is unknown. The CDR3 covers 16 residues. Unmatched junction bases numbered 6, after V lost 1 base and J lost 1 base. Germline V gene sequence: CDR1 SGDLS, CDR2 YYNGEE. The data stem from a study of T-cell reconstitution after alpha-beta-depleted transplantation in children. Using unique molecular identifiers, the investigators prepared the TCRbeta library. TCRdb recomputed calls from the PCR reads with MiXCR, one row per CDR3 protein. The sample lists around 60,000 distinct CDR3 sequences, approximately 46% occurring once. Study results and caveats: Among T cells one year after transplant, newly produced cells accounted for most counts and diversity. It was surviving recipient T cells and thymic progenitors that gave some patients high TCRbeta diversity at day 60.

The sequence came from a male patient younger than 18 who had a stem cell transplant for acute lymphoblastic leukemia, so the T cells may come from the graft donor. The chain joins TRBV9 to TRBJ2-3; 7 bases are a match to TRBD2. The input for sequencing was PBMCs, mostly from graft donor cells, taken 360 days after TCRalphabeta/CD19-depleted stem cell transplant. The CDR3 here is CASSVRAGDRTDTQYF. The CDR3 DNA follows: TGTGCCAGCAGCGTAAGGGCGGGAGATCGCACAGATACGCAGTATTTT.